This TCR beta chain is drawn from a study of cytomegalovirus exposure and HLA in healthy donors. In regard to this clone: The target antigen is unknown.

Study-wide results and limits: Several of the most significant clusters were apparently associated with common viral pathogens in a later analysis.

PCR used 60 Vbeta primers and 13 Jbeta primers. Sequenced by immunoSEQ multiplex PCR; TCRdb stores in-frame clones only, minus some. The sample contains hundreds of thousands of clones, 60% to 80% of which appear only once. There are 13 residues in the CDR3. V shed 2 bases and J shed 4 bases, with 8 bases lying between them. Per the germline V gene, CDR1 is SGHDT and CDR2 is YYEEEE. The chain couples TRBV5-6 to TRBJ2-3; D might be TRBD1 (5 bases). This TCR was recovered from a man aged 18 to 35 in good health and CMV-seronegative. The sequencing input was PBMCs. This chain's CDR3 is CASSLGAADTQYF. CDR3 in DNA: TGTGCCAGCAGCTTAGGGGCCGCAGATACGCAGTATTTT.